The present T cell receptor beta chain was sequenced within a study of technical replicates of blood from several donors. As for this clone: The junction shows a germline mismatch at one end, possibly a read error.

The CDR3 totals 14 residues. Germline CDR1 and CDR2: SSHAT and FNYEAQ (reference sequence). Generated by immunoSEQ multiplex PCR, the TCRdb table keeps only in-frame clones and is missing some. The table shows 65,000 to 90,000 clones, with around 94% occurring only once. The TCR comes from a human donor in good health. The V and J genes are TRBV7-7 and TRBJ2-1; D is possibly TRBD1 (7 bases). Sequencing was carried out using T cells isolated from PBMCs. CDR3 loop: CASSAGGSYNEQFF. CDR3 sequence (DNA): TGTGCTAGCAGCGCAGGGGGGTCCTACAATGAGCAGTTCTTC.